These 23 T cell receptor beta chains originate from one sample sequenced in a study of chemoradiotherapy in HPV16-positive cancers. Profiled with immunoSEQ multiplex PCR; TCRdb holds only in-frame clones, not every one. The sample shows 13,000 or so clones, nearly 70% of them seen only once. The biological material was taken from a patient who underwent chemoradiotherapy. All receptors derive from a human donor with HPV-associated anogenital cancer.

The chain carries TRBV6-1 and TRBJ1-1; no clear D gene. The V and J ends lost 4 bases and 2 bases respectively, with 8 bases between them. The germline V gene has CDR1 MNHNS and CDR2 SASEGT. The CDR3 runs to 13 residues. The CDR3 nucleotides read TGTGCCAGCAGTGGACGAGGCAACACTGAAGCTTTCTTT. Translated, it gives CASSGRGNTEAFF.

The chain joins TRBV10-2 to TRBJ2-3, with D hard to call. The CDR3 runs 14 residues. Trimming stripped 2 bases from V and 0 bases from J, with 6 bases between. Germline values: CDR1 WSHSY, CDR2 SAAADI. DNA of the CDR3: TGCGCCAGCAGTGAGAGTGGCAGCACAGATACGCAGTATTTT. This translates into CASSESGSTDTQYF.

Written as DNA, the CDR3 is TGCGCCAGCAGCCGAGCTAGCGGGGGGGCCAGTGAGACCCAGTACTTC. It specifies CASSRASGGASETQYF. V and J are TRBV4-1 and TRBJ2-5; the match to TRBD2 covers 12 bases. Germline values: CDR1 MGHRA, CDR2 YSYEKL. The CDR3 extends over 16 amino acids. Trimming cost V 4 bases and J 5 bases; bases outside gene matches: 8.

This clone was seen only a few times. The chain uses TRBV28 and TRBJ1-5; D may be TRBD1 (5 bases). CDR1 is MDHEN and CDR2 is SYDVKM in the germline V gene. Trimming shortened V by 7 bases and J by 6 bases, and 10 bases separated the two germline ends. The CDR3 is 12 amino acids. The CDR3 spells CASTTGVQPQHF. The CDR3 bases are TGTGCCAGCACTACGGGGGTTCAGCCCCAGCATTTT.

The CDR3 protein is CAIREGESYGYTF. The CDR3 bases are TGTGCCATCAGGGAGGGTGAGAGCTATGGCTACACCTTC. This rearrangement joins TRBV10-3 to TRBJ1-2; D not resolved. The germline gives CDR1 ENHRY, CDR2 SYGVKD. CDR3 length: 13 residues. With 6 bases removed from V and 4 bases from J, the gap between germline ends came to 12 bases.

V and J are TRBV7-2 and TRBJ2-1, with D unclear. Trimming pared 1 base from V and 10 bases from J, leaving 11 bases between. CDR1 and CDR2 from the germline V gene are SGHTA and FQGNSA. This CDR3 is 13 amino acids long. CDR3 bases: TGTGCCAGCAGCTTAGAGTGGAATTCCGAGCAGTTCTTC. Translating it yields CASSLEWNSEQFF.

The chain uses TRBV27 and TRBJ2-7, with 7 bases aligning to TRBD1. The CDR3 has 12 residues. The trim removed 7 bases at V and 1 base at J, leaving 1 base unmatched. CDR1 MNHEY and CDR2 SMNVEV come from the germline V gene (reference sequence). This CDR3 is CASMGQSYEQYF. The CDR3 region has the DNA TGTGCCAGCATGGGACAGTCCTACGAGCAGTACTTC.

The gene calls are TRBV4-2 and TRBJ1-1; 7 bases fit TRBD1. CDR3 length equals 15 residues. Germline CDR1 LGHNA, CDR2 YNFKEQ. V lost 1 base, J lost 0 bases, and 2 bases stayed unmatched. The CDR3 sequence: CASSQAGQLNTEAFF. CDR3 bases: TGTGCCAGCAGCCAAGCGGGACAGTTGAACACTGAAGCTTTCTTT.

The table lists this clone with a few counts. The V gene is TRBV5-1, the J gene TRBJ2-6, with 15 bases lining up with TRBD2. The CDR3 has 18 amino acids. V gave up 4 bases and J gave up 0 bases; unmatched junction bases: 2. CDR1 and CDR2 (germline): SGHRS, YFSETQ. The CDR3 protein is CASSMGLAGGSGANVLTF. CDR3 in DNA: TGCGCCAGCAGCATGGGACTAGCGGGGGGCTCTGGGGCCAACGTCCTGACTTTC.

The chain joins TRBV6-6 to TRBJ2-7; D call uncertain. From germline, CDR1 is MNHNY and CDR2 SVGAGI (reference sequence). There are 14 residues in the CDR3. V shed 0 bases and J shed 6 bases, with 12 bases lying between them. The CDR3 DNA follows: TGTGCCAGCAGTTACTCGGCGACACAGCTCGAGCAGTACTTC. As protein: CASSYSATQLEQYF.

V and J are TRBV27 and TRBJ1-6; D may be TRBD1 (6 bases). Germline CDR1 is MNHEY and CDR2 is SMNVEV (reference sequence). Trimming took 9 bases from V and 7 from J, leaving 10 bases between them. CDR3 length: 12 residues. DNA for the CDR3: TGTGCCAGTTCAGGGGTAAATTCACCCCTCCACTTT. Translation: CASSGVNSPLHF.

The CDR3 region is CASSLVASVSPSPLHF. In nucleotides, the CDR3 is TGTGCCAGCAGCTTGGTTGCTTCCGTATCACCTTCACCCCTCCACTTT. V usage is TRBV5-5 and J usage is TRBJ1-6; D remains ambiguous. The V gene lost 0 bases and the J gene lost 9 bases, with 16 bases spanning the gap. Germline assignment: CDR1 SGHKS and CDR2 YYEKEE (reference sequence). This CDR3 has 16 residues.

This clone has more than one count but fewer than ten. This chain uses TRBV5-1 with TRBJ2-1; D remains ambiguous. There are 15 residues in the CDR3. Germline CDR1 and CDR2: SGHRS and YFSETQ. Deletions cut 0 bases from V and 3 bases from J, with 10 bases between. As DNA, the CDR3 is TGCGCCAGCAGCTTGGGTGGCCAGTTCTACAATGAGCAGTTCTTC. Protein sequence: CASSLGGQFYNEQFF.

The CDR3 reads CAWSVRVLLYNEQFF. The CDR3 bases are TGTGCCTGGAGTGTACGAGTGCTTCTATACAATGAGCAGTTCTTC. This chain uses TRBV30 with TRBJ2-1, with no clear D. Germline CDR1 GTSNPN, CDR2 SVGIG (reference sequence). The CDR3 runs to 15 residues. Trimming took 0 bases from V and 4 from J, leaving 13 bases between them. The variable domain in full, with the rest retrieved from reference TRBV30 and TRBJ2-1, is SQTIHQWPATLVQPVGSPLSLECTVEGTSNPNLYWYRQAAGRGLQLLFYSVGIGQISSEVPQNLSASRPQDRQFILSSKKLLLSDSGFYLCAWSVRVLLYNEQFFGPGTRLTVL.

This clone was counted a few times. The CDR3 bases are TGTGCCAGTAGTGTCACAGGGGGTCCTTATGGCTACACCTTC. Amino acid sequence: CASSVTGGPYGYTF. The chain links TRBV19 to TRBJ1-2, with 8 bases that match TRBD1. From germline, CDR1 is LNHDA and CDR2 SQIVND (reference sequence). Trimming took 5 bases from V and 5 from J; bases not matched to a gene: 7. The length of the CDR3 is 14 residues.

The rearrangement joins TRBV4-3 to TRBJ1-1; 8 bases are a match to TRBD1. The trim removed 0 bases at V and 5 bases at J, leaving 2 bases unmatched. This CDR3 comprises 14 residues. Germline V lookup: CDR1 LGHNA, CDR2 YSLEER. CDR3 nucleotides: TGCGCCAGCAGCCAAGACAGGGGGCGGACTGAAGCTTTCTTT. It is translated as CASSQDRGRTEAFF.

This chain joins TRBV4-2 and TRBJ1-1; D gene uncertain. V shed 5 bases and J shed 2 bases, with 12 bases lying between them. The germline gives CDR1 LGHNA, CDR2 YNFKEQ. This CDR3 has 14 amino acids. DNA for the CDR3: TGTGCCAGCAGCGCAAAGGTGGGAAACACTGAAGCTTTCTTT. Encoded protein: CASSAKVGNTEAFF.

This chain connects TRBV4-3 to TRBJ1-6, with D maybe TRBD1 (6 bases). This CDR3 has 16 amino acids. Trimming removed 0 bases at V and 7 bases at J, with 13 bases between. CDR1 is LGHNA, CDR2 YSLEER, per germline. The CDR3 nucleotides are TGCGCCAGCAGCCAAGAGGCACAGGGTGGCAATTCACCCCTCCACTTT. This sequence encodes CASSQEAQGGNSPLHF.

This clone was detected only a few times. CDR3 sequence reads: CASSSLRLAGGLTGELFF. CDR3 DNA: TGTGCCAGCAGCTCCCTTCGACTAGCGGGGGGGCTAACCGGGGAGCTGTTTTTT. The rearrangement uses TRBV7-9 and TRBJ2-2; TRBD2 matches 14 bases. CDR3 length: 18 residues. Germline V gene lookup returns CDR1 SEHNR and CDR2 FQNEAQ (reference sequence). The V segment lost 4 bases and the J segment 5 bases; nucleotides outside the gene matches: 9.

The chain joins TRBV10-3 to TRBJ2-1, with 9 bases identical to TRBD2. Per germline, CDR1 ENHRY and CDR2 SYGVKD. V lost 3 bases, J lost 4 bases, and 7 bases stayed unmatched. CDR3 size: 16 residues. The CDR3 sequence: CAISDSAGGVYNEQFF. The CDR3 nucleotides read TGTGCCATCAGTGACTCAGCGGGGGGAGTGTACAATGAGCAGTTCTTC.

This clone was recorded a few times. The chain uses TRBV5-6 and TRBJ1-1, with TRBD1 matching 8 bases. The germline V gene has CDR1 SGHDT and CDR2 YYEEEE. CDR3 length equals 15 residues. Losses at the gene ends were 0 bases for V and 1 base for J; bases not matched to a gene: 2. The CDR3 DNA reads TGTGCCAGCAGCTTGGGGACAGGGCCGAACACTGAAGCTTTCTTT. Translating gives CASSLGTGPNTEAFF.

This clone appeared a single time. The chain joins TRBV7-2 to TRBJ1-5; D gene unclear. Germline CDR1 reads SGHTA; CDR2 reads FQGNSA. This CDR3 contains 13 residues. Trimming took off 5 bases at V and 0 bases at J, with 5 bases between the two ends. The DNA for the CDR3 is TGTGCCAGCAGCCGGTCTAGCAATCAGCCCCAGCATTTT. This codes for CASSRSSNQPQHF.

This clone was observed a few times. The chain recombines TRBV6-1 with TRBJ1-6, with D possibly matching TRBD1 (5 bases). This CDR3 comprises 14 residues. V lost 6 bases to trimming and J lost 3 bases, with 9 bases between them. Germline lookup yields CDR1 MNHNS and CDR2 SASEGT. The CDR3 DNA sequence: TGTGCCAGCAGACAACAGGACTATAATTCACCCCTCCACTTT. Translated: CASRQQDYNSPLHF.